These T cell receptor beta chains were read from a single sample in a study of early T cells in non-severe SARS-CoV-2 infection. TCRdb analysed the 5' RACE reads with MiXCR anew, one entry per CDR3 protein. The sample records 70,000 to 85,000 distinct CDR3 sequences, around 5% being singletons. Material: whole blood, obtained at baseline. The receptors stem from an adult who was a healthcare worker with PCR-confirmed SARS-CoV-2 infection or an uninfected control (not recorded which). Both conserved end residues are part of each CDR3. Fields, in order: D gene, CDR3 length, J gene, clone size, V gene, CDR3 protein, CDR3 DNA. The D gene is left open where the match is weak. Clone size appears in some rows only: once, few, many, or a class for an expanded clone.

. 16 TRBJ2-7 many TRBV5-4 CASSLVGGGGRYEQYF TGTGCCAGCAGCTTGGTCGGTGGAGGAGGAAGGTACGAGCAGTACTTC
. 12 TRBJ2-3 many TRBV11-2 CASSLLADTQYF TGTGCCAGCAGCTTATTAGCCGATACGCAGTATTTT
. 16 TRBJ2-1 many TRBV5-8 CASSLEGGGSYNEQFF TGTGCCAGCAGCTTGGAAGGGGGAGGGTCCTACAATGAGCAGTTCTTC
. 11 TRBJ1-1 few TRBV3-1 CASSQFTEAFF TGTGCCAGCAGCCAATTCACTGAAGCTTTCTTT
. 13 TRBJ2-7 . TRBV10-3 CAAAGQNTYEQYF TGTGCCGCCGCAGGACAAAATACCTACGAGCAGTACTTC
. 13 TRBJ2-6 few TRBV11-2 CASSPAWANVLTF TGTGCCAGCAGCCCCGCCTGGGCCAACGTCCTGACTTTC
TRBD2 14 TRBJ2-7 many TRBV27 CASSPLAGSYEQYF TGTGCCAGCAGTCCTCTAGCGGGATCCTACGAGCAGTACTTC
TRBD1 17 TRBJ1-1 many TRBV29-1 CSVDLEEPGQQYTEAFF TGCAGCGTGGACTTGGAGGAGCCGGGACAGCAGTACACTGAAGCTTTCTTT
. 17 TRBJ1-4 few TRBV27 CASSLPGGRDGNEKLFF TGTGCCAGCAGTTTACCCGGGGGCCGGGACGGTAATGAAAAACTGTTTTTT
. 13 TRBJ1-2 . TRBV30 CAWRSGGDYGYTF TGTGCCTGGAGAAGCGGGGGAGACTATGGCTACACCTTC
TRBD2 15 TRBJ2-7 few TRBV19 CASTHRGLAGDEQYF TGTGCCAGTACCCATAGGGGACTAGCGGGAGACGAGCAGTACTTC
TRBD2 14 TRBJ2-1 many TRBV5-1 CASSLETSGRREFF TGCGCCAGCAGCTTGGAGACTAGCGGGAGGCGGGAGTTCTTC
. 16 TRBJ2-5 few TRBV4-1 CASSQSERRGQETQYF TGCGCCAGCAGCCAATCGGAGCGGAGGGGACAAGAGACCCAGTACTTC
. 16 TRBJ2-1 many TRBV13 CASSFSGQSPYNEQFF TGTGCCAGCAGCTTTTCAGGTCAGTCGCCCTACAATGAGCAGTTCTTC
TRBD2 15 TRBJ2-1 . TRBV5-1 CASSKSGRVADEQFF TGCGCCAGCAGCAAAAGCGGGAGGGTTGCCGATGAGCAGTTCTTC
TRBD1 15 TRBJ1-1 . TRBV7-2 CASSRDRGRGTEAFF TGTGCCAGCAGCAGGGACAGGGGCCGGGGCACTGAAGCTTTCTTT
TRBD1 16 TRBJ2-1 . TRBV2 CASSEEQGSAYNEQFF TGTGCCAGCAGTGAAGAACAGGGGTCGGCCTACAATGAGCAGTTCTTC
TRBD1 16 TRBJ1-1 few TRBV5-6 CASSLGTGGSRAEAFF TGTGCCAGCAGCTTGGGGACAGGGGGCTCGAGGGCTGAAGCTTTCTTT
. 16 TRBJ2-4 many TRBV7-9 CASSFPQQGSKNIQYF TGTGCCAGCAGCTTTCCGCAACAGGGTTCCAAAAACATTCAGTACTTC
TRBD2 16 TRBJ2-1 many TRBV20-1 CSARNPPSGSYNEQFF TGCAGTGCTAGAAACCCGCCTAGCGGGAGTTACAATGAGCAGTTCTTC
. 16 TRBJ2-1 . TRBV9 CASSEASGPRGNEQFF TGTGCCAGCAGCGAGGCCTCCGGGCCCCGGGGGAATGAGCAGTTCTTC
. 14 TRBJ2-4 many TRBV27 CASSLSGPPNIQYF TGTGCCAGCAGCTTAAGTGGGCCCCCTAACATTCAGTACTTC
TRBD2 17 TRBJ2-1 few TRBV18 CASSPPGLAGVYNEQFF TGTGCCAGCTCACCACCGGGACTAGCGGGAGTTTACAATGAGCAGTTCTTC
TRBD2 15 TRBJ2-7 few TRBV5-1 CASSLELAGVYEQYF TGCGCCAGCAGCTTGGAACTAGCGGGGGTCTACGAGCAGTACTTC
. 15 TRBJ2-7 . TRBV28 CASSTRGQNSYEQYF TGTGCCAGCAGCACCCGGGGCCAAAACTCCTACGAGCAGTACTTC
. 15 TRBJ2-2 few TRBV3-1 CASSHGLANTGELFF TGTGCCAGCAGCCACGGACTCGCGAACACCGGGGAGCTGTTTTTT
. 15 TRBJ1-5 few TRBV28 CASSLYQYSNQPQHF TGTGCCAGCAGTTTATATCAGTATAGCAATCAGCCCCAGCATTTT